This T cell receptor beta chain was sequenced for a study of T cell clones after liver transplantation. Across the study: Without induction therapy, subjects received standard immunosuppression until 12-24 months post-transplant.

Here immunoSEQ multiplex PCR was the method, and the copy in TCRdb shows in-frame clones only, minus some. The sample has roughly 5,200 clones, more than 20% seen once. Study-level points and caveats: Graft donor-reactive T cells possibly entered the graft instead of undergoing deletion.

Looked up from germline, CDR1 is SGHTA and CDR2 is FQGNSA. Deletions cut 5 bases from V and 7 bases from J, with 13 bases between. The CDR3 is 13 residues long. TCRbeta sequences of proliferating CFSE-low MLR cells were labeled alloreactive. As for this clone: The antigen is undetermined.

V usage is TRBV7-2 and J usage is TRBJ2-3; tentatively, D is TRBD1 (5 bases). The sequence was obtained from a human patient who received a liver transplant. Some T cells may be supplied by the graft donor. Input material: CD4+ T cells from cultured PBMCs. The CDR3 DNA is TGTGCCAGCAGCCCCAGGGTGGGTTATACGCAGTATTTT. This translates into CASSPRVGYTQYF.